The text below deals with one T cell receptor beta chain. Its target is not known. MiXCR reprocessed the PCR reads for TCRdb. The sample records 30,000 or so clones, around 30% being singletons. Per the germline V gene, CDR1 is SGHKS and CDR2 is YYEKEE (reference sequence). The ends were cut back, 0 bases at V and 12 bases at J, with 19 bases in the middle. The CDR3 loop spans 14 amino acids. This sample is part of a study of metastatic and nonmetastatic thyroid tumors. Findings of the study overall: It was reportedly found that TCR beta diversity was significantly higher in malignant thyroid tumors than in benign nodules, a difference seen in both blood and tumor samples.

All patients were treatment-naive before thyroid surgery. The V and J genes are TRBV5-5 and TRBJ2-7; D gene unclear. Input material: blood. The clonotype originates from a female donor with papillary thyroid cancer or a benign thyroid nodule (not recorded which). Some clones in this sample may be carry-over from other donors' samples. The CDR3 here is CASSLVWDRLRVYF. The CDR3 DNA reads as TGTGCCAGCAGCTTGGTGTGGGATCGGCTTAGGGTGTACTTC.